This is a list of T cell receptor beta chains from one sample in a study of blood T cells in healthy people across ages. A single record per CDR3 protein comes from TCRdb applying MiXCR to the 5' RACE reads. The data show around 800,000 distinct CDR3 sequences, under 45% seen once. The sample was blood. The source of these receptors is a man aged 60-69 years in good health. The CDR3 runs from the conserved cysteine through the conserved F or W. D genes are given only for firm matches. Clone size is not always given. Where it is, it says once, few, many or a class for expanded clones.

>TRBV5-5|TRBJ2-5|-|-
CASSTPGPSETQYF
TGTGCCAGCAGCACGCCGGGTCCCTCAGAGACCCAGTACTTC
>TRBV12-3/TRBV12-4|TRBJ1-2|-|-
CASSLEGEFGGYTF
TGTGCCAGCAGTTTAGAGGGAGAGTTCGGTGGCTACACCTTC
>TRBV4-3|TRBJ2-5|-|-
CASSQGLEQETQYF
TGCGCCAGCAGCCAAGGACTAGAACAAGAGACCCAGTACTTC
>TRBV25-1|TRBJ2-1|-|-
CASSGTSYNEQFF
TGTGCCAGCAGTGGGACATCTTACAATGAGCAGTTCTTC
>TRBV5-1|TRBJ2-1|-|-
CASSLRSQEAYNEQFF
TGCGCCAGCAGCTTGCGCTCGCAGGAGGCCTACAATGAGCAGTTCTTC
>TRBV6-5|TRBJ1-5|TRBD1|-
CASRPGTGHGNQPQHF
TGTGCCAGCAGACCCGGGACAGGACATGGCAATCAGCCCCAGCATTTT
>TRBV29-1|TRBJ2-3|TRBD2|-
CSVEDGGTSGSTDTQYF
TGCAGCGTTGAAGATGGAGGGACTAGCGGAAGCACAGATACGCAGTATTTT
>TRBV20-1|TRBJ2-5|-|few
CSARREAGQETQYF
TGCAGTGCTAGAAGGGAGGCAGGGCAAGAGACCCAGTACTTC
>TRBV5-1|TRBJ2-5|TRBD2|-
CASSGTSGEETQYF
TGCGCCAGCAGCGGGACTAGCGGGGAAGAGACCCAGTACTTC
>TRBV30|TRBJ2-3|TRBD2|few
CAWSRSGNTDTQYF
TGTGCCTGGAGTCGTAGCGGGAACACAGATACGCAGTATTTT
>TRBV5-8|TRBJ1-6|-|-
CTSSLISGIHSPLHF
TGTACCAGCAGCTTAATTTCGGGTATTCATTCACCCCTCCACTTT
>TRBV2|TRBJ2-3|-|-
CASRGGPDTQYF
TGTGCCAGCAGAGGCGGTCCAGATACGCAGTATTTT
>TRBV7-6|TRBJ2-2|-|-
CASSWLSAQNTGELFF
TGTGCCAGCAGCTGGCTATCGGCTCAGAACACCGGGGAGCTGTTTTTT
>TRBV28|TRBJ2-4|-|-
CASSTLAARAKNIQYF
TGTGCCAGCAGTACCTTGGCGGCCCGAGCCAAAAACATTCAGTACTTC
>TRBV6-5|TRBJ1-2|TRBD1|many
CASSLRDSHGYTF
TGTGCCAGCAGCCTCCGGGACAGCCATGGCTACACCTTC
>TRBV14|TRBJ2-1|-|-
CASSHHNRGGTYNEQFF
TGTGCCAGCAGCCACCACAACAGGGGAGGAACCTACAATGAGCAGTTCTTC
>TRBV20-1|TRBJ1-2|-|-
CSARDLVYGYTF
TGCAGTGCTAGAGATCTGGTCTATGGCTACACCTTC
>TRBV20-1|TRBJ2-5|-|-
CSARDGRTTQETQYF
TGCAGTGCTAGAGACGGGCGAACGACCCAAGAGACCCAGTACTTC
>TRBV12-3/TRBV12-4|TRBJ2-7|-|-
CASSFGQGGLYEQYF
TGTGCCAGCAGTTTCGGGCAGGGGGGCCTCTACGAGCAGTACTTC
>TRBV13|TRBJ2-5|TRBD2|-
CASSLSPSGGVYEQYF
TGTGCCAGCAGCTTAAGTCCTAGCGGGGGGGTCTATGAGCAGTACTTC
>TRBV5-1|TRBJ1-6|TRBD1|-
CASSPSQGQGSPLHF
TGCGCCAGCAGCCCCAGTCAGGGACAGGGCTCACCCCTCCACTTT
>TRBV27|TRBJ2-5|TRBD2|-
CASSLGLAGGQRLQYF
TGTGCCAGCAGTTTAGGGCTAGCGGGGGGGCAACGACTCCAGTACTTC
>TRBV5-1|TRBJ2-3|TRBD2|-
CASSYAAGADTQYF
TGCGCCAGCAGCTACGCGGCGGGGGCAGATACGCAGTATTTT
>TRBV11-2|TRBJ2-1|TRBD2|-
CASSSRAGANEQFF
TGTGCCAGCAGCTCAAGAGCGGGGGCCAATGAGCAGTTCTTC
>TRBV11-1|TRBJ2-5|TRBD2|once
CASSPAGGLRETQYF
TGTGCCAGCAGCCCAGCGGGGGGCCTTCGGGAGACCCAGTACTTC
>TRBV7-2|TRBJ2-7|TRBD2|few
CASSLQRGPKGWNYEQYF
TGTGCCAGCAGCTTACAGCGGGGACCCAAGGGTTGGAACTACGAGCAGTACTTC
>TRBV20-1|TRBJ2-1|-|-
CSAAPFGDYNKQFF
TGCAGTGCTGCGCCGTTCGGTGACTACAATAAGCAGTTCTTC
>TRBV7-2|TRBJ1-6|-|-
CASSLNPGSGSPLHF
TGTGCCAGCAGCTTAAACCCCGGTTCGGGTTCACCCCTCCACTTT
>TRBV9|TRBJ1-5|-|-
CASSVSPNQPQHF
TGTGCCAGCAGCGTAAGCCCAAATCAGCCCCAGCATTTT
>TRBV3-1|TRBJ2-5|TRBD1|-
CASSLTGQASNEQYF
TGTGCCAGCAGCCTTACGGGACAGGCTAGCAATGAGCAGTACTTC
>TRBV4-3|TRBJ2-7|TRBD2|once
CASSQGLFGGGAGEQYF
TGCGCCAGCAGCCAAGGACTATTCGGCGGGGGGGCGGGTGAGCAGTACTTC